This T cell receptor beta chain was sequenced in a study of blood T cell repertoires in COVID-19. In the study overall: Whether acute or convalescent, the COVID-19 samples came from the United States, Italy and Spain. T cells, B-cell-depleted T cells, or PBMCs provided the cDNA or gDNA that served as material.

CDR1 and CDR2 (germline): DFQATT, SNEGSKA (reference sequence). The CDR3 contains 16 residues. V was cut by 3 bases and J by 0 bases, with 15 bases left in between. Under the authors' procedure: Reference gene primers were amplified, and this amplification served to estimate nucleated cell counts. This table comes from immunoSEQ multiplex PCR, and its TCRdb copy is limited to in-frame clones, with some not included. That table supplies the V and J calls and clone size; D and trimming were determined from the DNA. The sample includes 150,000 to 200,000 clones, about 90% seen only once; the top ten take less than 0.7%.

J is TRBJ1-5 and V is TRBV20-1, with D perhaps matching TRBD1 (5 bases). This TCR came from a man aged 50 to 59 with acute or convalescent COVID-19. The sequencing sample was made of peripheral blood. Here the CDR3 DNA reads TGCAGTGCTAGTGGCAGGGAAAATTATAGCAATCAGCCCCAGCATTTT. This codes for CSASGRENYSNQPQHF.